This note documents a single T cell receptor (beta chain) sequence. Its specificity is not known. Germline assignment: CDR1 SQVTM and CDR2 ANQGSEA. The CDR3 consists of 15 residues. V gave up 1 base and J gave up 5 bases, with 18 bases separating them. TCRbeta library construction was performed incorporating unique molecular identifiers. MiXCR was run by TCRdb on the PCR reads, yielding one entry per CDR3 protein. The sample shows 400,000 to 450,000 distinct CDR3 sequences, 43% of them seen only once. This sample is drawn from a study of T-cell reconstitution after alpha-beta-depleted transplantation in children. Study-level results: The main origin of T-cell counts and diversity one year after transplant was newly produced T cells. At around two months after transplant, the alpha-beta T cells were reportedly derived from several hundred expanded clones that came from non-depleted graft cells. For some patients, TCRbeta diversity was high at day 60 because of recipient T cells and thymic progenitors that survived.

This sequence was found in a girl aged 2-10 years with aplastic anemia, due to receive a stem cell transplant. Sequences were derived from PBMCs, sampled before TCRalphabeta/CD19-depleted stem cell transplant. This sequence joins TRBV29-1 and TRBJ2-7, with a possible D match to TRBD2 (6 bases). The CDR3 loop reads CSVEGARGGTDEQYF. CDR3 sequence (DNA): TGCAGCGTTGAAGGTGCGCGGGGTGGAACTGACGAGCAGTACTTC.